This T cell receptor (beta chain) derives from a study of blood T cells in healthy people across ages. This clonotype appeared once. Its antigen remains unidentified. Study-level findings and limits: Fewer expanded clones and more diversity marked long-lived versus aged donors. Percentage of naive T cells showed a strong correlation with TCR beta diversity.

PCR was performed a second time for 7 to 11 cycles using a sample-barcoded 5' primer and a J-beta primer mix. One entry per CDR3 protein results from TCRdb running MiXCR on the 5' RACE reads. This table holds 1.5 million to 2 million distinct CDR3 sequences, around 35% found once. CDR3 length equals 17 residues. Germline CDR1 PRHDT, CDR2 FYEKMQ (reference sequence). The germline V and J ends were trimmed by 2 bases and 5 bases, with 21 bases remaining between them. V is TRBV13 and J is TRBJ1-1; possibly TRBD1 for D (5 bases). Sequences were obtained from blood. The sequence came from a woman in her 30s in good health. The CDR3 region has the DNA TGTGCCAGCAGCTTAAGGCAGGGTCTCTCCGTTGGGACTGAAGCTTTCTTT. Its protein product is CASSLRQGLSVGTEAFF.